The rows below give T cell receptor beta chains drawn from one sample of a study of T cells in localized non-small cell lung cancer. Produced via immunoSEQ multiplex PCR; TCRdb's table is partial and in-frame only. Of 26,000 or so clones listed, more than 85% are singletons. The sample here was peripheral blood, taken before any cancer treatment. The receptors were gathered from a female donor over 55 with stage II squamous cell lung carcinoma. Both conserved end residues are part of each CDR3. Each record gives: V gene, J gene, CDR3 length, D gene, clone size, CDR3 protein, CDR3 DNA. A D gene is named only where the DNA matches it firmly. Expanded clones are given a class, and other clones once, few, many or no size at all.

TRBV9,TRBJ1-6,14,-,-,CASSARRVGSPLHF,TGTGCCAGCAGCGCCAGGCGGGTTGGGTCACCCCTCCACTTT
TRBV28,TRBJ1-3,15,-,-,CASSSFRTSGNTIYF,TGTGCCAGCAGTTCTTTTAGGACCTCTGGAAACACCATATATTTT
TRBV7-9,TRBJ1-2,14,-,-,CASSLESQNYGYTF,TGTGCCAGCAGCTTAGAGTCTCAGAACTATGGCTACACCTTC
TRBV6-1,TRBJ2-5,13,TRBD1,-,CASRQGQEETQYF,TGTGCCAGCAGACAGGGGCAGGAGGAGACCCAGTACTTC
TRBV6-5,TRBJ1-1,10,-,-,CASSYGKAFF,TGTGCCAGCAGTTATGGTAAAGCTTTCTTT
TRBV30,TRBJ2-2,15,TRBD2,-,CAWRAGGSNTGELFF,TGTGCCTGGCGAGCGGGGGGGTCGAACACCGGGGAGCTGTTTTTT
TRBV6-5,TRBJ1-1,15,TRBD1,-,CASSSTGQGRTEAFF,TGTGCCAGCAGTTCCACTGGACAGGGGAGGACTGAAGCTTTCTTT
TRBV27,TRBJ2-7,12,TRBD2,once,CASRGRVHEQYF,TGTGCCAGCAGAGGGAGGGTGCACGAGCAGTACTTC
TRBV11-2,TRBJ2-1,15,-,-,CASSFVQGERVEQFF,TGTGCCAGCAGCTTTGTACAAGGGGAGAGGGTTGAGCAGTTCTTC
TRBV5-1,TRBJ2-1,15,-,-,CASSLEAGSYNEQFF,TGCGCCAGCAGCTTGGAGGCAGGGTCCTACAATGAGCAGTTCTTC
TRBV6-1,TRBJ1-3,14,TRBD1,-,CASREQGAGNTIYF,TGTGCCAGCAGGGAACAGGGGGCCGGAAACACCATATATTTT
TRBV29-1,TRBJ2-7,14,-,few,CSVSYHIGGHEQYF,TGCAGCGTTTCATATCACATCGGGGGACACGAGCAGTACTTC
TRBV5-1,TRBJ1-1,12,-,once,CASSSGDTEAFF,TGCGCCAGCAGCTCAGGGGACACTGAAGCTTTCTTT
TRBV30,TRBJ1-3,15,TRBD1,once,CAWGDRFVTGNTIYF,TGTGCCTGGGGGGACAGGTTCGTGACTGGAAACACCATATATTTT
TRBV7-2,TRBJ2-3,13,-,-,CASSFARTDTQYF,TGTGCCAGCAGCTTTGCGCGCACAGATACGCAGTATTTT
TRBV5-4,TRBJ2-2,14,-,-,CASSLDPHTGELFF,TGTGCCAGCAGCTTGGACCCTCACACCGGGGAGCTGTTTTTT
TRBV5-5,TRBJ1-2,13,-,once,CASSPDPEQRYTF,TGTGCCAGCAGCCCGGACCCCGAGCAGCGCTACACCTTC
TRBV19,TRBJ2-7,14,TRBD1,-,CASSPLDRVDEQYF,TGTGCCAGTAGTCCCTTGGACAGGGTGGACGAGCAGTACTTC
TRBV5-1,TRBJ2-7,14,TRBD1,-,CASSLEQGVSEQYF,TGCGCCAGCAGCTTGGAACAGGGGGTATCCGAGCAGTACTTC
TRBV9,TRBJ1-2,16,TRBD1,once,CASSVGGQGGFYGYTF,TGTGCCAGCAGCGTAGGGGGACAGGGCGGCTTCTATGGCTACACCTTC
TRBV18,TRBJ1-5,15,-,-,CASSPPAGGGQPQHF,TGTGCCAGCTCACCACCGGCTGGGGGCGGTCAGCCCCAGCATTTT
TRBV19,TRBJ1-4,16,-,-,CASSPVDWVTNEKLFF,TGTGCCAGTAGCCCCGTCGACTGGGTAACTAATGAAAAACTGTTTTTT
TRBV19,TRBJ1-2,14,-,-,CASSIVAATGGYTF,TGTGCCAGTAGTATAGTCGCCGCCACAGGTGGCTACACCTTC